The source of this TCR beta chain is a study of beta chain features in type 1 diabetes. On the study more broadly: What patients shared with healthy donors was a similar profile of age, gender and cell yields. Study-wide findings and caveats: The question left open here concerned HLA type influencing TCRB rearrangement. Type 1 diabetes patients had moderately but significantly shorter TCRB CDR3s in all four CD4+ subsets.

Turning to this clone: The antigen remains undetermined.

Every isolated RNA sample was fully reverse transcribed, so sequencing captured expressed TCRB transcripts. Generated by immunoSEQ multiplex PCR, the TCRdb table keeps only in-frame clones and is missing some. Of fewer than 200,000 clones in the sample, 10% to 15% are singletons; the top ten hold 0.62%. CD45RO/CCR7/CD25/CD127/CD95/CD27 sorting isolated CD4+ naive, central memory, regulatory and stem cell-like memory cells. V lost 4 bases to trimming and J lost 5 bases, with 11 bases between them. Germline values: CDR1 MRHNA, CDR2 SNTAGT. The CDR3 is 13 residues long. Sequenced: central memory CD4+ T cells from blood. The receptor was derived from a woman aged 18-29 years in good health. This chain links TRBV6-4 with TRBJ1-2; no reliable D call. The CDR3 loop is CASSVEGSYGYTF. In DNA form, the CDR3 reads TGTGCCAGCAGTGTCGAGGGAAGTTATGGCTACACCTTC.